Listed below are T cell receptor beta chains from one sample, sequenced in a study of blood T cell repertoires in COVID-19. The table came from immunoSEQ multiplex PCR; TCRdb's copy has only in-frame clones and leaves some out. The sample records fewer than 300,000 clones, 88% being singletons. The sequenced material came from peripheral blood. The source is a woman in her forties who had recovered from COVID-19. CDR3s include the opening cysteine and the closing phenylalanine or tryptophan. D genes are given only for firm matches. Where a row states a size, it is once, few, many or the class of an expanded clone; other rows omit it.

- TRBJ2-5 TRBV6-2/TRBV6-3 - TGTGCCAGCAGTTACTTACCCAGGGGGGCGGAGACCCAGTACTTC CASSYLPRGAETQYF
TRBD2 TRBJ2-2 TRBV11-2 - TGTGCCAGCAGCCCCCGACTAGCGGGAGATACCGGGGAGCTGTTTTTT CASSPRLAGDTGELFF
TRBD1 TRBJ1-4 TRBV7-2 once TGTGCCAGCAGCACCAGGGACAGCTTCGAAAAACTGTTTTTT CASSTRDSFEKLFF
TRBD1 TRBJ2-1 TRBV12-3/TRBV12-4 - TGTGCCAGCAGCCCCCGGACAGGTTATGAGCAGTTCTTC CASSPRTGYEQFF
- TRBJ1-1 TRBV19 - TGTGCCAGTAGTATGATGGCGGGGGCGAGGAACACTGAAGCTTTCTTT CASSMMAGARNTEAFF
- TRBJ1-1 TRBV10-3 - TGTGCCGCACAGGGCCCGAACACTGAAGCTTTCTTT CAAQGPNTEAFF
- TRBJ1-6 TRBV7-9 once TGTGCCAGCAGCTTAGATTCGGGTAATTCACCCCTCCACTTT CASSLDSGNSPLHF
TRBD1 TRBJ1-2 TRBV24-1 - TGTGCCACCAGTGATTGGGGACAGGGTGGCTACACCTTC CATSDWGQGGYTF
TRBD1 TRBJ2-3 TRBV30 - TGTGCCTGGAGTGGGGACAGGGCTAGCACAGATACGCAGTATTTT CAWSGDRASTDTQYF
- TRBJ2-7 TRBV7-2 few TGTGCCAGCAGCACCGGGACTGGTTACTACGAGCAGTACTTC CASSTGTGYYEQYF
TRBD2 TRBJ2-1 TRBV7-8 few TGTGCCAGCCAAAGCCGGGGGCTAGCGGGACTCAATGAGCAGTTCTTC CASQSRGLAGLNEQFF
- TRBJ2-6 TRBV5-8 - TGTGCCAGCAGCTTGTGGTCAGGCCGGTCTGGGGCCAACGTCCTGACTTTC CASSLWSGRSGANVLTF
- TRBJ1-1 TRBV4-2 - TGTGCCAGCAGCCAAGGAGGATTTGAAGCTTTCTTT CASSQGGFEAFF
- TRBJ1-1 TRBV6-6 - TGTGCCAGCAGCACAGGGAAAGCTTTCTTT CASSTGKAFF
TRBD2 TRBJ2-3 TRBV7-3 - TGTGCCAGCAGCGCCCGGACTAGCGGGAGCGATACGCAGTATTTT CASSARTSGSDTQYF
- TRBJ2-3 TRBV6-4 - TGTGCCAGCAGCCGGGGGTCCACAGATACGCAGTATTTT CASSRGSTDTQYF
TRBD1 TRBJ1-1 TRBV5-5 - TGTGCCAGCAGCCCGCAGGGACAGGGGGCGCGGGACACTGAAGCTTTCTTT CASSPQGQGARDTEAFF
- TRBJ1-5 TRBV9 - TGTGCCAGCAGCCACGCCGGGGGGGTCGGACAGCCCCAGCATTTT CASSHAGGVGQPQHF
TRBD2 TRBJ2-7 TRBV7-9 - TGTGCCAGCAGCTTCATTAGGCTAGCGGGAGACCACGAGCAGTACTTC CASSFIRLAGDHEQYF
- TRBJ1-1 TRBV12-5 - TGTGCTAGTGGTTTGGTACTGGGCCGGGGGAACACTGAAGCTTTCTTT CASGLVLGRGNTEAFF
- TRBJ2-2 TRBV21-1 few TGTGCCAGCAGCAAAGTAGGGGTAGCGGGAGCGGGAACCGGGGAGCTGTTTTTT CASSKVGVAGAGTGELFF
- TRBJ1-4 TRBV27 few TGTGCCAGCAGTCCGTCGGGGGTAGAGTTTCGTGAAAAACTGTTTTTT CASSPSGVEFREKLFF